Reported below is one T cell receptor beta chain. The antigen remains undetermined. CD4+ cells were sorted into CD25-high CD127-low regulatory cells and CD25-low CD127-high conventional cells. This record comes from a study of regulatory T cells. Study-wide results and caveats: Hydrophobic residues at CDR3 positions 6 and 7 were enriched in conventional CD4+ T cells of CD3G-deficient patients.

V lost 8 bases, J lost 4 bases, and 13 bases stayed unmatched. The germline gives CDR1 MNHNY, CDR2 SVGAGI (reference sequence). This CDR3 comprises 15 residues. The PCR used 52 TRBV and 13 TRBJ primers. This table comes from immunoSEQ multiplex PCR, and its TCRdb copy is limited to in-frame clones, with some not included. The sample records over 25,000 clones, 93% being singletons. The source is a child aged 2 to 15 with CD3G deficiency. Sequencing used conventional CD4+ T cells sorted from blood. This chain links TRBV6-6 with TRBJ1-2, with 7 bases that match TRBD1. Written as DNA, the CDR3 is TGTGCCAGCGAACCCACAGGGGCATATAGCTATGGCTACACCTTC. Its protein product is CASEPTGAYSYGYTF.